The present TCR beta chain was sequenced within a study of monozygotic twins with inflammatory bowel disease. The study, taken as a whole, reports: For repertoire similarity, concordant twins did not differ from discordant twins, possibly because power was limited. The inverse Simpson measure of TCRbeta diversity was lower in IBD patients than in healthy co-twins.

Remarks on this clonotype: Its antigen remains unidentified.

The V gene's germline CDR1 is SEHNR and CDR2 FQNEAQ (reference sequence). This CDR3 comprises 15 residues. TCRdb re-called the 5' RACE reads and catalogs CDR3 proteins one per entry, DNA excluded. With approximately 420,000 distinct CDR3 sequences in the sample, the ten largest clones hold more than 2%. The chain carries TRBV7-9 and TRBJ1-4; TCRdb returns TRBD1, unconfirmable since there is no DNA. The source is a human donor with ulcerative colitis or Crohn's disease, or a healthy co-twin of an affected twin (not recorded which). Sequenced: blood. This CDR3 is CASSLKTAPNEKLFF.